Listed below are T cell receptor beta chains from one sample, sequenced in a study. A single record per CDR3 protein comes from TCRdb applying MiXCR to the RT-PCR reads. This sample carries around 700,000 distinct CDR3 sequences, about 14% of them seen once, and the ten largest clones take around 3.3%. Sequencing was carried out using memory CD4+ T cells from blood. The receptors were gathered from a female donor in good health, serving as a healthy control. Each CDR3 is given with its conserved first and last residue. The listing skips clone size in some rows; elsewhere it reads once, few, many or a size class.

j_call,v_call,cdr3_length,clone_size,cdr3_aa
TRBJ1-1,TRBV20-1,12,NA,CSANREGTEAFF
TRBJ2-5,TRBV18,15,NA,CASSPATGGGETQYF
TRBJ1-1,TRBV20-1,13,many,CSAEKDTNTEAFF
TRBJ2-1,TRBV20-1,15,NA,CSALVTSGKNNEQFF
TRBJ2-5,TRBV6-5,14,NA,CASIFGGEQETQYF
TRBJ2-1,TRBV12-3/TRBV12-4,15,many,CASSPPGQGYNEQFF
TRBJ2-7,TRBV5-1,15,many,CASSFVGTGAYEQYF
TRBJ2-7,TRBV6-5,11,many,CASSRFYEQYF
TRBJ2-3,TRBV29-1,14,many,CSVAGLRGTDTQYF
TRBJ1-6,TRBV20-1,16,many,CSARSGLSSYNSPLHF
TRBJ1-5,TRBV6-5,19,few,CASSSPRGTGANGNQPQHF
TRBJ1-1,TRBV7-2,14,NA,CASSLLIGPTEAFF
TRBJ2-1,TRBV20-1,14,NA,CSATGTPKDNEQFF
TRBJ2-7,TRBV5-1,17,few,CASSLASTGDSAYEQYF
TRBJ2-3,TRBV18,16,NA,CASSPFRDGYTDTQYF
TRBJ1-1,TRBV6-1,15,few,CASRRDGNLNTEAFF
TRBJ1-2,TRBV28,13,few,CASSGTNRGGYTF
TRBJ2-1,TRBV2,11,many,CASSEYNEQFF
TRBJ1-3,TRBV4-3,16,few,CASSQDRGNSGNTIYF
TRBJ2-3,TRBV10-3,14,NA,CAISAEGAEDTQYF
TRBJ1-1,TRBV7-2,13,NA,CASRRGEEVEAFF
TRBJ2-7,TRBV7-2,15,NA,CASSNRDRASYEQYF
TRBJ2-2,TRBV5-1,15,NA,CASSPTTTNTGELFF
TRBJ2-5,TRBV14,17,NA,CASSRSGTADRGETQYF